Listed below are T cell receptor beta chains from one sample, sequenced in a study of T cell responses to AZD1222 COVID-19 vaccine. The assay was immunoSEQ multiplex PCR, and TCRdb's table has in-frame clones only and misses some. Of tens of thousands of clones in the sample, approximately 86% were seen once. This material consisted of peripheral blood, taken on day 0 of AZD1222 vaccination. The receptors derive from an adult in good health. Both conserved end residues are part of each CDR3. A D gene is named only where the DNA matches it firmly. Clone size is not always given. Where it is, it says once, few, many or a class for expanded clones.

clone_size: NA
j_call: TRBJ1-1
d_call: TRBD1
v_call: TRBV4-3
cdr3_nt: TGCGCCAGCAGCCAAGATCTCGGGACAGGGGGCATAGAAGCTTTCTTT
cdr3_aa: CASSQDLGTGGIEAFF

clone_size: NA
j_call: TRBJ1-6
d_call: TRBD1
v_call: TRBV27
cdr3_nt: TGTGCCAGCAGTCAAAAGGGGGCTTCCTATAATTCACCCCTCCACTTT
cdr3_aa: CASSQKGASYNSPLHF

clone_size: NA
j_call: TRBJ2-7
d_call: NA
v_call: TRBV7-8
cdr3_nt: TGTGCCAGCAGCTTAGCGGGGGGCGAGCAGTACTTC
cdr3_aa: CASSLAGGEQYF

clone_size: NA
j_call: TRBJ2-5
d_call: NA
v_call: TRBV7-2
cdr3_nt: TGTGCCAGCTCAGCTTATCCCCAGACCCAAGAGACCCAGTACTTC
cdr3_aa: CASSAYPQTQETQYF

clone_size: NA
j_call: TRBJ1-4
d_call: TRBD1
v_call: TRBV27
cdr3_nt: TGTGCCAGCAGTTCCGGACAGGGGAATGAAAAACTGTTTTTT
cdr3_aa: CASSSGQGNEKLFF

clone_size: NA
j_call: TRBJ2-5
d_call: NA
v_call: TRBV6-5
cdr3_nt: TGTGCCAGCAGCCCCTTATTGGGAGAGACCCAGTACTTC
cdr3_aa: CASSPLLGETQYF

clone_size: NA
j_call: TRBJ1-4
d_call: NA
v_call: TRBV30
cdr3_nt: TGTGCCTGGAGCGACGACAGAACTAATGAAAAACTGTTTTTT
cdr3_aa: CAWSDDRTNEKLFF

clone_size: NA
j_call: TRBJ2-2
d_call: NA
v_call: TRBV5-1
cdr3_nt: TGCGCCAGCAGCCAATCCCCCACTCGGGAGCTGTTTTTT
cdr3_aa: CASSQSPTRELFF

clone_size: NA
j_call: TRBJ2-7
d_call: NA
v_call: TRBV18
cdr3_nt: TGTGCCAGCTCAAGCAAGGAGGTGCCCACTAGGAACGAGCAGTACTTC
cdr3_aa: CASSSKEVPTRNEQYF

clone_size: NA
j_call: TRBJ2-3
d_call: TRBD2
v_call: TRBV11-2
cdr3_nt: TGTGCCAGCAGCCCCCTAGCGGGGGGGCCGACAGATACGCAGTATTTT
cdr3_aa: CASSPLAGGPTDTQYF

clone_size: NA
j_call: TRBJ1-2
d_call: NA
v_call: TRBV6-5
cdr3_nt: TGTGCCAGCACCGACCTGGGGCAGGCCTATGGCTACACCTTC
cdr3_aa: CASTDLGQAYGYTF

clone_size: NA
j_call: TRBJ1-1
d_call: NA
v_call: TRBV28
cdr3_nt: TGTGCCAGCAGTACGGGGGACGGAAACCCCATGAACACTGAAGCTTTCTTT
cdr3_aa: CASSTGDGNPMNTEAFF

clone_size: once
j_call: TRBJ2-1
d_call: TRBD2
v_call: TRBV7-2
cdr3_nt: TGTGCCAGCAGTTTACAACTCTTAGCGGGAGGGCACAATGAGCAGTTCTTC
cdr3_aa: CASSLQLLAGGHNEQFF

clone_size: NA
j_call: TRBJ2-1
d_call: TRBD2
v_call: TRBV2
cdr3_nt: TGTGCCAGCAGTGAACAGGGGACTAGCGGGAGGGTTGGTGAGCAGTTCTTC
cdr3_aa: CASSEQGTSGRVGEQFF

clone_size: once
j_call: TRBJ2-7
d_call: TRBD1
v_call: TRBV7-3
cdr3_nt: TGTGCCAGCAGCTTAGGGACAGGGGTCTACGAGCAGTACTTC
cdr3_aa: CASSLGTGVYEQYF

clone_size: few
j_call: TRBJ2-2
d_call: NA
v_call: TRBV5-1
cdr3_nt: TGCGCCAGCAGCCGTGGGAGAATGGGGGACACCGGGGAGCTGTTTTTT
cdr3_aa: CASSRGRMGDTGELFF

clone_size: NA
j_call: TRBJ2-5
d_call: TRBD2
v_call: TRBV28
cdr3_nt: TGTGCCAGCAGTTTCGATCCTAGCGGGCCTCGGGAGACCCAGTACTTC
cdr3_aa: CASSFDPSGPRETQYF

clone_size: few
j_call: TRBJ2-1
d_call: NA
v_call: TRBV6-5
cdr3_nt: TGTGCCAGCAACGAGCCGGGGGCCTACAATGAGCAGTTCTTC
cdr3_aa: CASNEPGAYNEQFF

clone_size: NA
j_call: TRBJ2-5
d_call: NA
v_call: TRBV6-4
cdr3_nt: TGTGCCAGCAGTGACTCGATTTTGTGGGGTTCAGAGACCCAGTACTTC
cdr3_aa: CASSDSILWGSETQYF

clone_size: NA
j_call: TRBJ1-2
d_call: NA
v_call: TRBV7-9
cdr3_nt: TGTGCCAGCAGCTTAACGAGTATGGCGGGGGATGGCTACACCTTC
cdr3_aa: CASSLTSMAGDGYTF

clone_size: NA
j_call: TRBJ1-2
d_call: TRBD1
v_call: TRBV19
cdr3_nt: TGTGCCAGTAGTCCCGACAGGGGGAACTATGGCTACACCTTC
cdr3_aa: CASSPDRGNYGYTF

clone_size: NA
j_call: TRBJ2-3
d_call: TRBD2
v_call: TRBV4-2
cdr3_nt: TGTGCCAGCAGCCAAGACGACTCGCGGGAGGGCAGCCTCGGAGATACGCAGTATTTT
cdr3_aa: CASSQDDSREGSLGDTQYF

clone_size: medium-sized
j_call: TRBJ2-7
d_call: TRBD1
v_call: TRBV28
cdr3_nt: TGTGCCAGCAGTTTGAGGACAGGGAGTGACCACGAGCAGTACTTC
cdr3_aa: CASSLRTGSDHEQYF

clone_size: NA
j_call: TRBJ2-3
d_call: TRBD1
v_call: TRBV5-8
cdr3_nt: TGTGCCACTTTGACCGGGACAGCCGAAGCGGATACGCAGTATTTT
cdr3_aa: CATLTGTAEADTQYF

clone_size: NA
j_call: TRBJ1-3
d_call: NA
v_call: TRBV27
cdr3_nt: TGTGCCAGCACTGGAAACACCATATATTTT
cdr3_aa: CASTGNTIYF

clone_size: NA
j_call: TRBJ1-2
d_call: NA
v_call: TRBV6-5
cdr3_nt: TGTGCCAGCAGTACTGGCAGATCTAGCTATGGCTACACCTTC
cdr3_aa: CASSTGRSSYGYTF

clone_size: NA
j_call: TRBJ1-2
d_call: TRBD1
v_call: TRBV28
cdr3_nt: TGTGCCAGCACGACAGGGACCTATGGCTACACCTTC
cdr3_aa: CASTTGTYGYTF

clone_size: NA
j_call: TRBJ2-1
d_call: NA
v_call: TRBV6-5
cdr3_nt: TGTGCCAGCCGCTTAGGGGTCGTCTACAATGAGCAGTTCTTC
cdr3_aa: CASRLGVVYNEQFF

clone_size: NA
j_call: TRBJ1-2
d_call: NA
v_call: TRBV28
cdr3_nt: TGTGCCAGCAGTTTAGACCAGGGGACTTTTGGCTACACCTTC
cdr3_aa: CASSLDQGTFGYTF

clone_size: NA
j_call: TRBJ2-2
d_call: NA
v_call: TRBV29-1
cdr3_nt: TGCAGCGTTTCTCCTCCAGGGGGGGGCACCGGGGAGCTGTTTTTT
cdr3_aa: CSVSPPGGGTGELFF

clone_size: NA
j_call: TRBJ2-3
d_call: TRBD1
v_call: TRBV6-2/TRBV6-3
cdr3_nt: TGTGCCAGCAGTGACGGGACAGGGGGCGCAGATACGCAGTATTTT
cdr3_aa: CASSDGTGGADTQYF

clone_size: NA
j_call: TRBJ1-1
d_call: NA
v_call: TRBV3-1/TRBV3-2
cdr3_nt: TGTGCCAGCAGCCCCCGGGTAGCTCGCCCTGAAGCTTTCTTT
cdr3_aa: CASSPRVARPEAFF

clone_size: NA
j_call: TRBJ2-7
d_call: NA
v_call: TRBV9
cdr3_nt: TGTGCCAGCAGCCCCTGGGACCTCCCCTACGAGCAGTACTTC
cdr3_aa: CASSPWDLPYEQYF

clone_size: NA
j_call: TRBJ1-1
d_call: NA
v_call: TRBV2
cdr3_nt: TGTGCCAGCATTTCGACGGTGAACACTGAAGCTTTCTTT
cdr3_aa: CASISTVNTEAFF

clone_size: NA
j_call: TRBJ2-7
d_call: TRBD1
v_call: TRBV9
cdr3_nt: TGTGCCAGCAGCGCAATGACAGGGTACGAGCAGTACTTC
cdr3_aa: CASSAMTGYEQYF

clone_size: once
j_call: TRBJ1-4
d_call: NA
v_call: TRBV4-3
cdr3_nt: TGCGCCAGCAGCCAAGAGAGGGGGAGGAATGAAAAACTGTTTTTT
cdr3_aa: CASSQERGRNEKLFF